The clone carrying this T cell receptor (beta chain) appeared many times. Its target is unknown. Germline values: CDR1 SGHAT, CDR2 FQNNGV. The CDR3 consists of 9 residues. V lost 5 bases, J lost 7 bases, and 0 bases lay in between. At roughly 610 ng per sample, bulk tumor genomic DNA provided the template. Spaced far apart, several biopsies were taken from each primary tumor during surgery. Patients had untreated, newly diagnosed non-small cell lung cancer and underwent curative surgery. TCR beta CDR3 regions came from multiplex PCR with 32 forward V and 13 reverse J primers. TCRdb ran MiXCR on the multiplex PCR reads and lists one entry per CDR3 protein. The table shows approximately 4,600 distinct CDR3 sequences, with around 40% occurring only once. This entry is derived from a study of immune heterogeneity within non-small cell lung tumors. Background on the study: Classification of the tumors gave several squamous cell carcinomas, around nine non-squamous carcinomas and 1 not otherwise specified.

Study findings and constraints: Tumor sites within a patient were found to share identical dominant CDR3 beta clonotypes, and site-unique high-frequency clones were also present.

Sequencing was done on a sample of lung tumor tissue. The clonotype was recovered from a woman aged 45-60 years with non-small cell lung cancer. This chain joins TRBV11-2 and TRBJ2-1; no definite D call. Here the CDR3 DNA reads TGTGCCAGCAGCAATGAGCAGTTCTTC. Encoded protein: CASSNEQFF.